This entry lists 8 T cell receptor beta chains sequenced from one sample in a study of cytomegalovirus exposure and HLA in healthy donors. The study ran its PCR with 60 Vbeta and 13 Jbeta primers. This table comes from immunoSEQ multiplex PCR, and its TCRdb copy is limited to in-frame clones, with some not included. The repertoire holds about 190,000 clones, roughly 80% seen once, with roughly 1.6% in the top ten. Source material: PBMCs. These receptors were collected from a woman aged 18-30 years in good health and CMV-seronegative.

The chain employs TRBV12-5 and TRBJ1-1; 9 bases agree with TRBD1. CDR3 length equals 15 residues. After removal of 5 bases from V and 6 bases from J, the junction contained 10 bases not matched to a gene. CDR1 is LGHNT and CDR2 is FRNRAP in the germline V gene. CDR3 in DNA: TGTGCTAGTGGTACCTCCGGGACAGGGACCGCTGAAGCTTTCTTT. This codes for CASGTSGTGTAEAFF. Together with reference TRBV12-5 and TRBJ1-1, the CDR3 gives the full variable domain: DARVTQTPRHKVTEMGQEVTMRCQPILGHNTVFWYRQTMMQGLELLAYFRNRAPLDDSGMPKDRFSAEMPDATLATLKIQPSEPRDSAVYFCASGTSGTGTAEAFFGQGTRLTVV.

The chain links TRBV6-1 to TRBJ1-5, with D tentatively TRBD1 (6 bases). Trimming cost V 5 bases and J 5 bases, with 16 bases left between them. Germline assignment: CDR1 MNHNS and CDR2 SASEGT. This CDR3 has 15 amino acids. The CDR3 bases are TGTGCCAGCAGTACCAACAGGGTCCAGGATCAGCCCCAGCATTTT. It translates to CASSTNRVQDQPQHF.

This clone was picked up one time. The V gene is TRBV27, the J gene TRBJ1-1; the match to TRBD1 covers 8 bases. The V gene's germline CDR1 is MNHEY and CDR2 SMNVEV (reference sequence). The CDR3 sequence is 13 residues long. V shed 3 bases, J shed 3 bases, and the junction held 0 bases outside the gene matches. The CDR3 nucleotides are TGTGCCAGCAGTTTGACAGGGGACACTGAAGCTTTCTTT. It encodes CASSLTGDTEAFF.

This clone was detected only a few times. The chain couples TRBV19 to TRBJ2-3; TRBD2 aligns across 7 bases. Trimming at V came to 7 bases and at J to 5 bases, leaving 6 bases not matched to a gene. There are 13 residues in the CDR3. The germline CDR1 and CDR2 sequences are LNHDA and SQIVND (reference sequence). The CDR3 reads CASIGTTRDTQYF. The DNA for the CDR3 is TGTGCCAGTATTGGGACTACCCGAGATACGCAGTATTTT.

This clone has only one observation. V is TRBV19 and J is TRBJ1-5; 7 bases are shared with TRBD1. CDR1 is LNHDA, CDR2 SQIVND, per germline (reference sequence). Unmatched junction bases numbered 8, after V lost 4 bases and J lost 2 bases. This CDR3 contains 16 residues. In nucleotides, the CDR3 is TGTGCCAGTAGTACCCCGACAGGGATTGGCAATCAGCCCCAGCATTTT. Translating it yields CASSTPTGIGNQPQHF.

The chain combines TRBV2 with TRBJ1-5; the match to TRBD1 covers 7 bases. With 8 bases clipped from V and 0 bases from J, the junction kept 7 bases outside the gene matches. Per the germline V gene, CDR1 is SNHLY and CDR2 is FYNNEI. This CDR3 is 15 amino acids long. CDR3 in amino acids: CASCGQADSNQPQHF. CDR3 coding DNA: TGTGCCAGCTGCGGACAGGCAGATAGCAATCAGCCCCAGCATTTT.

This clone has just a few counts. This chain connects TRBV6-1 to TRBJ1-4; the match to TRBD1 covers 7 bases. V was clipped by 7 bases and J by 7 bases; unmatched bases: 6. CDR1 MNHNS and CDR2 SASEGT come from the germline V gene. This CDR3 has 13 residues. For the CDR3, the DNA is TGTGCCAGCAACGTCAGGGGGAGTGAAAAACTGTTTTTT. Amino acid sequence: CASNVRGSEKLFF.

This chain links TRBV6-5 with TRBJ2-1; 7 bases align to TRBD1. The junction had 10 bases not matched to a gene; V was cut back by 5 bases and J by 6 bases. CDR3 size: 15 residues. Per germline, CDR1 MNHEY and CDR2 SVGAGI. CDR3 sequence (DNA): TGTGCCAGCAGTCTCAACAGGGGTGAGGCCAATGAGCAGTTCTTC. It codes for CASSLNRGEANEQFF.